This is a list of T cell receptor beta chains from one sample in a study of blood T cell repertoires in COVID-19. TCRdb's table, derived via immunoSEQ multiplex PCR, lists solely in-frame clones and lacks some. The sample has fewer than 150,000 clones, 70% to 90% seen once. The sample was peripheral blood. These receptors all stem from a woman aged 45-65 years who had recovered from COVID-19. CDR3s include the opening cysteine and the closing phenylalanine or tryptophan. D genes are given only for firm matches. A clone size is listed for some rows: how often the clone was seen (once, few, many), or a class if it is expanded.

size,D,J,V,DNA,CDR3
NA,NA,TRBJ2-7,TRBV4-1,TGCGCCAGCAGCCAGACAGGGACTCCGCCCTACGAGCAGTACTTC,CASSQTGTPPYEQYF
NA,TRBD1,TRBJ2-5,TRBV7-9,TGTGCCAGCAGCCGGGGACAGCAAGAGACCCAGTACTTC,CASSRGQQETQYF
NA,TRBD2,TRBJ2-2,TRBV19,TGTGCCAGTCGCAACCGGGAGGGCCAGGGCGGGGAGCTGTTTTTT,CASRNREGQGGELFF
NA,TRBD2,TRBJ2-1,TRBV6-4,TGTGCCAGCAGCCCGACTAGCGGGGATTACAATGAGCAGTTCTTC,CASSPTSGDYNEQFF
NA,NA,TRBJ1-4,TRBV29-1,TGCAGCGTTCAGGGCGGAGGGGACCGTGAAAAACTGTTTTTT,CSVQGGGDREKLFF
NA,NA,TRBJ1-1,TRBV2,TGTGCCAGCTCCTTTGGACAGAGAAACACTGAAGCTTTCTTT,CASSFGQRNTEAFF
NA,TRBD1,TRBJ2-7,TRBV2,TGTGCCAGCAGTGGACAGGGCCTTTACGAGCAGTACTTC,CASSGQGLYEQYF
NA,TRBD2,TRBJ2-3,TRBV6-5,TGTGCCAGCACCTATAGCGGGGAGGGAGATACGCAGTATTTT,CASTYSGEGDTQYF
NA,TRBD1,TRBJ2-5,TRBV29-1,TGCAGCGTCGGGGACAGCCAAGAGACCCAGTACTTC,CSVGDSQETQYF
few,NA,TRBJ1-2,TRBV5-5,TGTGCCAGCAGCTTAACCGGGATCTATGGCTACACCTTC,CASSLTGIYGYTF
NA,TRBD1,TRBJ2-7,TRBV11-3,TGTGCCAGCAGCACAACCCGACAGGGGCTCTCCTACGAGCAGTACTTC,CASSTTRQGLSYEQYF
NA,NA,TRBJ2-1,TRBV11-2,TGTGCCAGCAGCTTAGTACGGGTCGGTTACAATGAGCAGTTCTTC,CASSLVRVGYNEQFF